Below, one T cell receptor (beta chain) is given with its context. Its antigen is not known. This specimen belongs to a study of cytomegalovirus exposure and HLA in healthy donors. The PCR was carried out with 60 Vbeta primers and 13 Jbeta primers. Clones were read by immunoSEQ multiplex PCR, and TCRdb kept only the in-frame ones, dropping some. The table has more than 150,000 clones, about four fifths seen once; the top ten hold more than 1.5%. Study-level findings and limits: Per published reports, the classifier diagnosed cytomegalovirus status with high specificity and sensitivity. Several top significant clusters appeared, in a later analysis, to be linked to common viral pathogens. The authors reported that TCR beta sequences could predict HLA-A and HLA-B alleles. These predictions were accurate for most subjects in the first cohort.

The TCR comes from a man in his forties in good health and CMV-seronegative. Specimen: PBMCs.

The DNA for the CDR3 is TGTGCCAGCAGTGCCCGGGGGACTAGCGGTATCATTTACAATGAGCAGTTCTTC. This encodes CASSARGTSGIIYNEQFF. This chain uses TRBV2 with TRBJ2-1; 11 nucleotides line up with TRBD2. The CDR3 consists of 18 residues. Trimming cost V 4 bases and J 4 bases; bases outside gene matches: 12. Germline V lookup: CDR1 SNHLY, CDR2 FYNNEI.